The 23 T cell receptor beta chains below were found in one sample sequenced in a study of blood T cells in healthy people across ages. Next came a second PCR, run for roughly 6 to 11 cycles, which used a sample-barcoded 5' primer along with a J-beta primer mix. TCRdb re-analysed the 5' RACE reads in MiXCR, keeping a single row per CDR3 protein. The sample shows about 670,000 distinct CDR3 sequences, 40% to 45% of them seen only once. Material for sequencing was blood. The receptors originated from a man of 80 years or more in good health.

The rearrangement links TRBV5-1 to TRBJ2-3; the match to TRBD2 covers 7 bases. With V trimmed by 0 bases and J by 4 bases, 8 bases remained unmatched. This CDR3 has 16 amino acids. Germline V gene sequence: CDR1 SGHRS, CDR2 YFSETQ. The CDR3 loop reads CASSLVSGADPDTQYF. The CDR3 bases are TGCGCCAGCAGCTTGGTGAGCGGGGCTGACCCAGATACGCAGTATTTT.

The chain carries TRBV4-2 and TRBJ2-1, with D unresolved. Germline loops: CDR1 LGHNA, CDR2 YNFKEQ. V shed 0 bases and J shed 5 bases, with 11 bases lying between them. The CDR3 contains 15 residues. For the CDR3, the DNA is TGTGCCAGCAGCCAAGACGGCGTGGGTAACAATGAGCAGTTCTTC. Its translation is CASSQDGVGNNEQFF.

This clonotype was detected many times. The chain combines TRBV7-2 with TRBJ2-7; D assignment may be TRBD1 or TRBD2 (5 bases each). Trimming removed 2 bases from V and 2 bases from J, with 19 bases in between. The CDR3 contains 17 residues. The germline V gene encodes CDR1 SGHTA and CDR2 FQGNSA. The CDR3 sequence is CASSLNLFGTYAYEQYF. CDR3 DNA: TGTGCCAGCAGCTTAAACTTGTTTGGGACGTACGCCTACGAGCAGTACTTC.

Details on this clonotype: Since a much larger clone is just one base distant, this may be a read error. The chain has TRBV28 and TRBJ2-3; 8 bases are shared with TRBD1. Germline assignment: CDR1 MDHEN and CDR2 SYDVKM. This CDR3 region has 16 residues. As DNA, the CDR3 is TGTGCCAGCAGTTCCCCCCAGGGGGCAGGCACAGAGACGCAGTATTTT. Encoded protein: CASSSPQGAGTETQYF.

This clonotype appeared a few times. This sequence joins TRBV12-3 or TRBV12-4 and TRBJ2-7, with 7 nucleotides matching TRBD2. The end of the DNA fits TRBJ2-5 better, so the J call may be wrong. The CDR3 extends over 17 amino acids. The DNA for the CDR3 is TGTGCCAGCAGTTTCTTCTTCGCGGCAGGGACTACAGAGACCCAGTACTTC. The encoded protein is CASSFFFAAGTTETQYF.

This clonotype was seen a handful of times. The DNA of the CDR3 is TGTGCCAGCAGTTCCCGCCTAGCGGGAGTACCCAATGAGCAGTTCTTC. Residues: CASSSRLAGVPNEQFF. The chain has TRBV28 and TRBJ2-1; 10 nucleotides match TRBD2. Germline V lookup: CDR1 MDHEN, CDR2 SYDVKM. The junction had 9 bases not matched to a gene; V was cut back by 4 bases and J by 6 bases. The CDR3 is made up of 16 amino acids.

The V call is TRBV20-1, the J call TRBJ2-3; TRBD1 aligns across 9 bases. The CDR3 sequence is 14 residues long. V trimming: 4 bases; J trimming: 4 bases; junction bases outside the gene matches: 6. CDR1 and CDR2 from the germline V gene are DFQATT and SNEGSKA (reference sequence). The CDR3 spells CSATNRGPSDTQYF. CDR3 nucleotides: TGCAGTGCTACTAACAGGGGGCCGTCAGATACGCAGTATTTT.

The CDR3 DNA reads TGTGCCAGCAGAGAGGGGGGGGTCCCCCTTCGACTAGCGGGCCAAGAGACCCAGTACTTC. It yields the protein CASREGGVPLRLAGQETQYF. The chain links TRBV7-2 to TRBJ2-5, with 10 bases lining up with TRBD2. Trimming took 6 bases from V and 1 from J; bases not matched to a gene: 20. CDR1 SGHTA and CDR2 FQGNSA come from the germline V gene. The CDR3 is made up of 20 amino acids.

In this sample, this clonotype turned up a few times. The chain couples TRBV20-1 to TRBJ2-2, with a tentative D call TRBD2 (5 bases). Germline V gene sequence: CDR1 DFQATT, CDR2 SNEGSKA (reference sequence). The CDR3 has 14 residues. Trimming stripped 1 base from V and 5 bases from J, with 11 bases between. The CDR3 sequence: CSARVPGYTGELFF. The CDR3 nucleotides are TGCAGTGCTAGAGTTCCGGGGTATACCGGGGAGCTGTTTTTT.

The chain couples TRBV2 to TRBJ2-2; D gene unclear. CDR1 is SNHLY and CDR2 is FYNNEI in the germline V gene. The CDR3 totals 14 residues. V dropped 4 bases and J dropped 4 bases, with 10 bases sitting between them. The chain's CDR3 is CASSAEISTGELFF. DNA for the CDR3: TGTGCCAGCAGTGCCGAGATTAGCACCGGGGAGCTGTTTTTT.

This clonotype was counted a few times. The V and J genes are TRBV15 and TRBJ2-7, with no clear D. V lost 0 bases to trimming and J lost 6 bases, with 12 bases between them. The germline V gene encodes CDR1 LNHNV and CDR2 YYDKDF (reference sequence). There are 14 residues in the CDR3. DNA for the CDR3: TGTGCCACCAGCAGAGATCAGGTGGCTCGCGAGCAGTACTTC. Its protein is CATSRDQVAREQYF.

This clonotype was seen more than once but under ten times. This chain uses TRBV11-2 with TRBJ2-7, with 9 bases that match TRBD2. V lost 5 bases and J lost 1; bases outside the gene matches: 12. Germline V gives CDR1 SGHAT, CDR2 FQNNGV. The CDR3 is 17 amino acids. The CDR3 reads CASSAQPTSGSSYEQYF. The CDR3 DNA reads TGTGCCAGCAGCGCCCAACCGACTAGCGGTAGTTCCTACGAGCAGTACTTC.

This clonotype was seen a handful of times. This sequence joins TRBV10-1 and TRBJ2-7; 12 bases line up with TRBD1. CDR3 length: 15 amino acids. Trimming removed 4 bases from V and 6 bases from J; junction bases left unmatched: 7. Germline CDR1 WNHNN, CDR2 SYGVQD (reference sequence). The CDR3 sequence is CASSGPGTGGIEQYF. The CDR3 nucleotides are TGCGCCAGCAGTGGCCCCGGGACAGGGGGCATCGAGCAGTACTTC.

CDR3 nucleotides: TGTGCCACCAGTGATTTGAAGGGGAGACAGGGGAGAACCGAGCAGTTCTTC. Its protein is CATSDLKGRQGRTEQFF. The chain recombines TRBV24-1 with TRBJ2-1; 8 bases fit TRBD1. The CDR3 is 17 amino acids. V was pared by 0 bases and J by 10 bases, with 13 bases of the junction left unmatched. Per the germline V gene, CDR1 is KGHDR and CDR2 is SFDVKD.

The chain recombines TRBV5-1 with TRBJ1-1; D may be TRBD1 (6 bases). Trimming took 2 bases from V and 2 from J, leaving 13 bases between them. CDR1 is SGHRS, CDR2 YFSETQ, per germline. This CDR3 comprises 15 residues. CDR3 sequence (DNA): TGCGCCAGCAGCTTCCGTCGACAGGACAACACTGAAGCTTTCTTT. This translates into CASSFRRQDNTEAFF.

Ten or more counts support this clonotype. The chain carries TRBV7-9 and TRBJ2-7; perhaps TRBD2 as D (5 bases). The V gene lost 1 base and the J gene lost 6 bases, with 16 bases spanning the gap. CDR3 length: 15 residues. Germline CDR1 and CDR2: SEHNR and FQNEAQ (reference sequence). CDR3 in DNA: TGTGCCAGCAGCTTAGGTGGGAGTCCCCCCCTCGAGCAGTACTTC. Protein: CASSLGGSPPLEQYF.

The chain employs TRBV4-2 and TRBJ2-1, with 11 bases fitting TRBD2. With V trimmed by 8 bases and J by 4 bases, 13 bases remained unmatched. The germline gives CDR1 LGHNA, CDR2 YNFKEQ. The CDR3 has 17 residues. The CDR3 is CASGSSGGGTQYNEQFF. As DNA, the CDR3 is TGTGCCAGCGGGAGTAGCGGGGGGGGAACCCAATACAATGAGCAGTTCTTC.

The chain is built from TRBV20-1 and TRBJ2-3; unclear D gene. The V end was cut by 6 bases, the J end by 3 bases, with 16 bases between. Germline loops: CDR1 DFQATT, CDR2 SNEGSKA (reference sequence). This CDR3 contains 14 residues. The CDR3 spells CSAQPVQITDTQYF. The CDR3 region has the DNA TGCAGTGCCCAGCCGGTACAGATTACAGATACGCAGTATTTT.

For this clonotype: This may be a read error, as it is one base from a much larger clone. The V call is TRBV10-3, the J call TRBJ1-4; no firm D call. Germline CDR1 reads ENHRY; CDR2 reads SYGVKD. The CDR3 is made up of 13 amino acids. The chain's CDR3 is CAISGSRNGKLFF. The DNA of the CDR3 is TGTGCCATCAGCGGAAGTCGGAATGGAAAACTGTTTTTT.

This clonotype was picked up many times. At one of its ends the junction is not consistent with the germline gene, which may arise from a read error. The DNA of the CDR3 is TGTGCCAGCAGCTTAGGGACAGAAGAGACCCAGTACTTC. Protein: CASSLGTEETQYF. The chain couples TRBV5-1 to TRBJ2-5, with 7 bases matching TRBD1. The CDR3 has 13 residues. The germline V gene encodes CDR1 SGHRS and CDR2 YFSETQ.

V gene TRBV14 combines with J gene TRBJ2-7, with 10 bases aligning to TRBD2. The germline V gene has CDR1 SGHDN and CDR2 FVKESK. The trim removed 5 bases at V and 0 bases at J, leaving 7 bases unmatched. The length of the CDR3 is 16 residues. In nucleotides, the CDR3 is TGTGCCAGCAGCGAAAGCGGGAGGGATTCCTCCTACGAGCAGTACTTC. This translates into CASSESGRDSSYEQYF.

This chain links TRBV3-1 with TRBJ2-5, with 13 bases that match TRBD2. The end of the DNA fits TRBJ2-7 better, so the J call may be wrong. The CDR3 covers 18 residues. CDR1 LGHDT and CDR2 YNNKEL come from the germline V gene (reference sequence). The DNA for the CDR3 is TGTGCCAGCAGCCAAGATCGCCCGACTAGCGGGGGGATGGGCGAGCAGTACTTC. Amino acids: CASSQDRPTSGGMGEQYF.

This clonotype was observed a few times. The chain has TRBV12-3 or TRBV12-4 and TRBJ2-7, with unresolved D. The germline V and J ends were trimmed by 2 bases and 5 bases, with 7 bases remaining between them. This CDR3 is 12 amino acids long. The CDR3 DNA reads as TGTGCCAGCAGTTTAAGTATCCACGAGCAGTACTTC. This translates into CASSLSIHEQYF.